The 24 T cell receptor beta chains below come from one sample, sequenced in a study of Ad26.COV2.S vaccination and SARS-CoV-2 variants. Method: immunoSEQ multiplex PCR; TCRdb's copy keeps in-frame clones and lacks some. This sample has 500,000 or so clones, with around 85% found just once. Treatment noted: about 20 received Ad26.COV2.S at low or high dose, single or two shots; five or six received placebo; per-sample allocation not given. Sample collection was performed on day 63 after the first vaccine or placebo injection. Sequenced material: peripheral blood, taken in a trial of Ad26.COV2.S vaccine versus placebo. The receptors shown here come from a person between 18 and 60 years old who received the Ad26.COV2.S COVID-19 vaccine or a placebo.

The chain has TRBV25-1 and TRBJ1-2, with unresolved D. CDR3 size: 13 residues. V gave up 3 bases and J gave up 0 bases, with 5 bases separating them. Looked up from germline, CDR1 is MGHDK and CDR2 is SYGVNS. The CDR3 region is CASSEVTNYGYTF. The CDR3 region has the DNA TGTGCCAGCAGTGAGGTAACTAACTATGGCTACACCTTC.

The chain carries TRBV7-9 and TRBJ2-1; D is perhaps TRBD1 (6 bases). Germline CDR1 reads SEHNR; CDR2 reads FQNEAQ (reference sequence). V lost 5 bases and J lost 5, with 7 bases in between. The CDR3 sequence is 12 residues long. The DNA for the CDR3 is TGTGCCAGCAGCCGGACAGACAATGAGCAGTTCTTC. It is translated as CASSRTDNEQFF.

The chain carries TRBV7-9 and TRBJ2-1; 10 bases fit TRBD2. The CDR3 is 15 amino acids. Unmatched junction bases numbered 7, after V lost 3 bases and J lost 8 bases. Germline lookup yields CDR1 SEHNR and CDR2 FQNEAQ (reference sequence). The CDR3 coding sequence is TGTGCCAGCAGCTTTCTAGCGGGAGTTGGGGATGAGCAGTTCTTC. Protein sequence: CASSFLAGVGDEQFF.

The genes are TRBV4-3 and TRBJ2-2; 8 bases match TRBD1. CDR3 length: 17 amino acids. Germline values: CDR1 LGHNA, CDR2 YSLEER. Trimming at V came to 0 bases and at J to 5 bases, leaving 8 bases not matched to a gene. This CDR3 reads CASSQDVNRGRTGELFF. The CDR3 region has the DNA TGCGCCAGCAGCCAAGATGTAAACAGGGGGAGGACCGGGGAGCTGTTTTTT.

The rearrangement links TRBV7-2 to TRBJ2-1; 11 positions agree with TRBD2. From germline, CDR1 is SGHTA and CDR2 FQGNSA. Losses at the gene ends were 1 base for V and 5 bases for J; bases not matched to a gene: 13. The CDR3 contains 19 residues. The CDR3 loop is CASSLGGLAGGRWNNEQFF. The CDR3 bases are TGTGCCAGCAGCTTAGGAGGCCTAGCGGGAGGTAGATGGAACAATGAGCAGTTCTTC.

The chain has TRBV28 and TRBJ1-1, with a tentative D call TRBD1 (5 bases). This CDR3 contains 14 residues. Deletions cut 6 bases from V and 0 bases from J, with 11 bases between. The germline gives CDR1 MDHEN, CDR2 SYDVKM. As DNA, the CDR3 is TGTGCCAGCAGAATCCGGGGGATGAACACTGAAGCTTTCTTT. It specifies CASRIRGMNTEAFF. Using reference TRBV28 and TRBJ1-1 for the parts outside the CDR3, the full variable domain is DVKVTQSSRYLVKRTGEKVFLECVQDMDHENMFWYRQDPGLGLRLIYFSYDVKMKEKGDIPEGYSVSREKKERFSLILESASTNQTSMYLCASRIRGMNTEAFFGQGTRLTVV.

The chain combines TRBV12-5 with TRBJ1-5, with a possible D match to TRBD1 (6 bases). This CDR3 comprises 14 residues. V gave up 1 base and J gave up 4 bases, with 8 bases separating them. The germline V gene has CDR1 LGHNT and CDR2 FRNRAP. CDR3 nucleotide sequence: TGTGCTAGTGGTTTGGGAGGGGGTAATCAGCCCCAGCATTTT. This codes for CASGLGGGNQPQHF.

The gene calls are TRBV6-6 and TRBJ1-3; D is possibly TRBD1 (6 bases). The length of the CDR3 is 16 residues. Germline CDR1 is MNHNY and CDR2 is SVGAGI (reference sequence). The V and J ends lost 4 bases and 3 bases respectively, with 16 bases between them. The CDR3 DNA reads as TGTGCCAGCAGTTTACGGACAGCGTTAGATGGAAACACCATATATTTT. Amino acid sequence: CASSLRTALDGNTIYF.

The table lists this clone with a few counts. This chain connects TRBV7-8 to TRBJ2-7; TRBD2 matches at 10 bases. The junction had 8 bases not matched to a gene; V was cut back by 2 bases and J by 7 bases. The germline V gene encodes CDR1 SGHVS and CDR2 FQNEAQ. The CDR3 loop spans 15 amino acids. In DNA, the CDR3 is TGTGCCAGCAGCTTACCGAGCGGGAGGGTGGGAGAGCAGTACTTC. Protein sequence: CASSLPSGRVGEQYF.

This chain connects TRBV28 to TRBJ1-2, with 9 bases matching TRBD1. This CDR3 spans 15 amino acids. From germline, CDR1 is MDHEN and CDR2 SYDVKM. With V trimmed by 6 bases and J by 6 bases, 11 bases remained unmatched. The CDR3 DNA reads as TGTGCCAGCAGCCAGCCGGGACAGGGAGTCGATGGCTACACCTTC. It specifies CASSQPGQGVDGYTF.

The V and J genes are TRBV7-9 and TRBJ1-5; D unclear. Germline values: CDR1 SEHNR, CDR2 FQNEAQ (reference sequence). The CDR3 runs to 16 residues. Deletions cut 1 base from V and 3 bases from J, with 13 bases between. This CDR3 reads CASSLERRANNQPQHF. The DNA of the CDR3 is TGTGCCAGCAGCTTAGAGCGTCGGGCCAACAATCAGCCCCAGCATTTT. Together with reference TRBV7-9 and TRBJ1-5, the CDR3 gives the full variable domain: DTGVSQNPRHKITKRGQNVTFRCDPISEHNRLYWYRQTLGQGPEFLTYFQNEAQLEKSRLLSDRFSAERPKGSFSTLEIQRTEQGDSAMYLCASSLERRANNQPQHFGDGTRLSIL.

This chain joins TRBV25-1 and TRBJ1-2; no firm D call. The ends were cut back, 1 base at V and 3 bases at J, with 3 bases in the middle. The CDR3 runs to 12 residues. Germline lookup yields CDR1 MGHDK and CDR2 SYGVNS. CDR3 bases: TGTGCCAGCAGTGAATTACACTATGGCTACACCTTC. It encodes CASSELHYGYTF.

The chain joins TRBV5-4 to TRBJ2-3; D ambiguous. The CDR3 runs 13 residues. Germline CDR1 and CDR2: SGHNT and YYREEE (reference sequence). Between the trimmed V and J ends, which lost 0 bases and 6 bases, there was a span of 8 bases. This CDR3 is CASSLEARDTQYF. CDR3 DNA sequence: TGTGCCAGCAGCTTGGAGGCAAGGGATACGCAGTATTTT.

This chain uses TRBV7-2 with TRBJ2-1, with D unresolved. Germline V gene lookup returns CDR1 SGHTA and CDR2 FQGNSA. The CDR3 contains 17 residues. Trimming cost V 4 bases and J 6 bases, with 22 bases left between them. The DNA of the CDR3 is TGTGCCAGCAGCTCCAGTCCCGCGGCCAGTACCCGCAATGAGCAGTTCTTC. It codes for CASSSSPAASTRNEQFF.

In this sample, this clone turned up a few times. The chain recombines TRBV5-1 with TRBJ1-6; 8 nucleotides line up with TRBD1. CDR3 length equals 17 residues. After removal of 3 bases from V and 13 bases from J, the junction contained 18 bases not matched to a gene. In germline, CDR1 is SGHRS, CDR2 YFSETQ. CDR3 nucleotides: TGCGCCAGCAGCTACTTATCAGGGGGCAGAGGGCTGTCGCCCCTCCACTTT. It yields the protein CASSYLSGGRGLSPLHF.

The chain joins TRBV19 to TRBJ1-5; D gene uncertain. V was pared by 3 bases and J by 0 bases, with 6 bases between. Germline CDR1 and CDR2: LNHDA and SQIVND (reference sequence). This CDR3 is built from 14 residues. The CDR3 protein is CASSIATSNQPQHF. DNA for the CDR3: TGTGCCAGTAGTATTGCAACTAGCAATCAGCCCCAGCATTTT.

The CDR3, as DNA: TGTGCCAGTAGTATTAACTTCCCTCCAGCTAACTATGGCTACACCTTC. Protein product: CASSINFPPANYGYTF. The V and J genes are TRBV19 and TRBJ1-2, with unresolved D. V gave up 3 bases and J gave up 0 bases, with 14 bases separating them. The germline gives CDR1 LNHDA, CDR2 SQIVND (reference sequence). The CDR3 runs 16 residues.

This CDR3 reads CASSRSQVGKAIYF. CDR3 nucleotide sequence: TGTGCCAGCAGTAGAAGCCAGGTCGGAAAGGCCATATATTTT. The gene calls are TRBV6-5 and TRBJ1-3; D not resolved. Germline V gene sequence: CDR1 MNHEY, CDR2 SVGAGI. V was cut by 5 bases and J by 11 bases, with 19 bases left in between. This CDR3 has 14 residues.

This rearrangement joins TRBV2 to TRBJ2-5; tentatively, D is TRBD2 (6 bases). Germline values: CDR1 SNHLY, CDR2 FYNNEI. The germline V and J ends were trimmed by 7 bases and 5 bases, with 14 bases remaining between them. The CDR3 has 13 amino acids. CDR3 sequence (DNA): TGTGCCAGCAAGGAGGGGCCGGGGGAGACCCAGTACTTC. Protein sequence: CASKEGPGETQYF.

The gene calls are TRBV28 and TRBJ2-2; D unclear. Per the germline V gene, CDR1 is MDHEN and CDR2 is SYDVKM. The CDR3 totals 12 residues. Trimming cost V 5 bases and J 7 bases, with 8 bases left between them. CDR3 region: CASSPQYGELFF. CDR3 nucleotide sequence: TGTGCCAGCAGTCCACAATACGGGGAGCTGTTTTTT.

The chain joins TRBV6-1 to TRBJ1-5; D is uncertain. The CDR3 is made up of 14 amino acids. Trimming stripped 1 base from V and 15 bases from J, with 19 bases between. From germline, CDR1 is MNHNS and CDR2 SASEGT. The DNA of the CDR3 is TGTGCCAGCAGTGAAGAAGGTGGAGTTGGGTTGACGCATTTT. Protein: CASSEEGGVGLTHF.

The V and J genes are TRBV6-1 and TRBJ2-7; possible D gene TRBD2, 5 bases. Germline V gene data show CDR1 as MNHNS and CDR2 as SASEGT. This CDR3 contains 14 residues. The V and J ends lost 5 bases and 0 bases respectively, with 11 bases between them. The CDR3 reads CASSLEADSYEQYF. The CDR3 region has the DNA TGTGCCAGCAGTCTTGAAGCGGACTCCTACGAGCAGTACTTC.

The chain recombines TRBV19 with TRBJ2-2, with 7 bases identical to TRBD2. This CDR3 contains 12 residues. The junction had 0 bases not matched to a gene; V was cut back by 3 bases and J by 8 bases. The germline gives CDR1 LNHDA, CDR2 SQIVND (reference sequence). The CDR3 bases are TGTGCCAGTAGTATCGGGAGGGGGGAGCTGTTTTTT. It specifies CASSIGRGELFF.

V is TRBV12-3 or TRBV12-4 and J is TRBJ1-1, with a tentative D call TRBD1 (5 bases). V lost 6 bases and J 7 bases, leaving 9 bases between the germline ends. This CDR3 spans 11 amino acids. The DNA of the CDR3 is TGTGCCAGCAGGCGGGGGGGTGAAGCTTTCTTT. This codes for CASRRGGEAFF.